A single sample is the source of the 26 T cell receptor beta chains below, sequenced in a study of blood T cell repertoires in COVID-19 (dated by TCRdb to 2018 to 2021). The library relied on the immunoSEQ multiplex PCR assay. The table was pulled from immuneACCESS by TCRdb, which kept in-frame rearrangements only. Such tables lose some clones; where checked, under half of the loss comes from unresolved V genes, and the rest has no known cause. The sample profile shows approximately 260,000 clones; approximately 86% of them were found once. The ten largest make up nearly 5% of the sample. The specimen sequenced was peripheral blood. All receptors come from a woman older than 75 with active or convalescent COVID-19.

The chain recombines TRBV5-1 with TRBJ1-4; possible D gene TRBD1, 6 bases. V shed 1 base and J shed 8 bases, with 21 bases lying between them. The CDR3 extends over 17 amino acids. Germline V lookup: CDR1 SGHRS, CDR2 YFSETQ. This chain's CDR3 is CASSLQGGGNWAEKLFF. DNA for the CDR3: TGCGCCAGCAGCTTGCAGGGAGGGGGAAACTGGGCCGAAAAACTGTTTTTT.

This chain joins TRBV6-6 and TRBJ2-7; 12 positions agree with TRBD2. Trimming removed 5 bases from V and 4 bases from J; junction bases left unmatched: 12. Germline loops: CDR1 MNHNY, CDR2 SVGAGI (reference sequence). The CDR3 has 17 residues. The CDR3 coding sequence is TGTGCCAGCAGTCTCTACCCGACTAGCGGGGGAACTTACGAGCAGTACTTC. Protein: CASSLYPTSGGTYEQYF.

V is TRBV19 and J is TRBJ1-1; 8 bases match TRBD1. Trimming at V came to 6 bases and at J to 5 bases, leaving 8 bases not matched to a gene. Looked up from germline, CDR1 is LNHDA and CDR2 is SQIVND (reference sequence). This CDR3 spans 14 amino acids. The DNA of the CDR3 is TGTGCCAGTAGCCCTCGACAGGGGAGGACTGAAGCTTTCTTT. Its translation is CASSPRQGRTEAFF.

This chain links TRBV2 with TRBJ2-1; D gene uncertain. V dropped 5 bases and J dropped 7 bases, with 15 bases sitting between them. This CDR3 has 14 amino acids. Germline lookup yields CDR1 SNHLY and CDR2 FYNNEI. The CDR3 sequence is CASSLTTVENEQFF. For the CDR3, the DNA is TGTGCCAGCAGTCTAACTACGGTCGAGAATGAGCAGTTCTTC.

The chain uses TRBV5-1 and TRBJ2-3; the D is unclear. Looked up from germline, CDR1 is SGHRS and CDR2 is YFSETQ. This CDR3 is 13 amino acids long. V lost 0 bases, J lost 2 bases, and 4 bases lay in between. CDR3 protein: CASSLDNTDTQYF. In nucleotides, the CDR3 is TGCGCCAGCAGCTTGGATAACACAGATACGCAGTATTTT. Full variable domain (missing parts from reference TRBV5-1 and TRBJ2-3): KAGVTQTPRYLIKTRGQQVTLSCSPISGHRSVSWYQQTPGQGLQFLFEYFSETQRNKGNFPGRFSGRQFSNSRSEMNVSTLELGDSALYLCASSLDNTDTQYFGPGTRLTVL.

This chain uses TRBV19 with TRBJ2-7; 8 bases are shared with TRBD2. The V gene's germline CDR1 is LNHDA and CDR2 SQIVND (reference sequence). CDR3 length equals 14 residues. V was clipped by 3 bases and J by 3 bases; unmatched bases: 4. CDR3 residues: CASSIGSGNYEQYF. The DNA of the CDR3 is TGTGCCAGTAGTATTGGTAGCGGGAACTACGAGCAGTACTTC.

The chain combines TRBV4-1 with TRBJ2-3; the D gene is possibly TRBD2 (6 bases). Trimming pared 0 bases from V and 3 bases from J, leaving 10 bases between. This CDR3 comprises 15 residues. Germline V gives CDR1 MGHRA, CDR2 YSYEKL. The DNA for the CDR3 is TGCGCCAGCAGCCAAGATGGGGGAGGAACAGATACGCAGTATTTT. It encodes CASSQDGGGTDTQYF.

The V and J genes are TRBV28 and TRBJ1-3; D uncertain. Looked up from germline, CDR1 is MDHEN and CDR2 is SYDVKM. V was trimmed by 6 bases and J by 2 bases, leaving 5 bases between them. CDR3 length: 12 residues. The CDR3 DNA follows: TGTGCCAGCAGAATCACTGGAAACACCATATATTTT. Residues: CASRITGNTIYF.

This clone was found once. The genes are TRBV2 and TRBJ1-5; the match to TRBD1 covers 9 bases. The CDR3 is 15 amino acids. The germline CDR1 and CDR2 sequences are SNHLY and FYNNEI. Trimming removed 3 bases from V and 5 bases from J; junction bases left unmatched: 5. The CDR3 spells CASSDDRGDYQPQHF. The CDR3 region has the DNA TGTGCCAGCAGTGATGACAGGGGGGACTATCAGCCCCAGCATTTT.

The CDR3 sequence is CASSSQGAGAQPQHF. In DNA form, the CDR3 reads TGTGCCAGCAGTTCCCAAGGAGCGGGGGCGCAGCCCCAGCATTTT. This chain joins TRBV6-5 and TRBJ1-5, with D tentatively TRBD1 (6 bases). The germline gives CDR1 MNHEY, CDR2 SVGAGI. This CDR3 region has 15 residues. Trimming removed 4 bases at V and 7 bases at J, with 17 bases between.

The chain links TRBV6-5 to TRBJ1-5; possible D gene TRBD1, 5 bases. The CDR3 totals 15 residues. Trimming stripped 7 bases from V and 7 bases from J, with 20 bases between. Germline CDR1 reads MNHEY; CDR2 reads SVGAGI. The CDR3 region has the DNA TGTGCCAGCATACGTGGGGCCCATGCTGGGCAGCCCCAGCATTTT. Protein sequence: CASIRGAHAGQPQHF.

The chain combines TRBV5-1 with TRBJ2-1; maybe TRBD2 (6 bases). V lost 3 bases and J lost 4, with 14 bases in between. CDR1 and CDR2 (germline): SGHRS, YFSETQ. This CDR3 region has 15 residues. The CDR3 loop is CASSSLRGGYNEQFF. The CDR3 region has the DNA TGCGCCAGCAGCTCCCTTCGTGGAGGGTACAATGAGCAGTTCTTC.

In its sample, this clone was seen once. The chain recombines TRBV28 with TRBJ1-1; no definite D call. Germline CDR1 MDHEN, CDR2 SYDVKM. The CDR3 is 15 amino acids. Trimming removed 2 bases from V and 0 bases from J, with 10 bases in between. The DNA of the CDR3 is TGTGCCAGCAGTTTAGAAGCGGGGATGAACACTGAAGCTTTCTTT. This encodes CASSLEAGMNTEAFF.

The chain employs TRBV5-6 and TRBJ1-5; D not resolved. V was trimmed by 3 bases and J by 1 base, leaving 14 bases between them. From germline, CDR1 is SGHDT and CDR2 YYEEEE. This CDR3 is 16 amino acids long. The chain's CDR3 is CASSSLGRASNQPQHF. CDR3 coding DNA: TGTGCCAGCAGCTCCCTTGGGAGGGCGAGCAATCAGCCCCAGCATTTT.

CDR3: CASSLSAGGADTQYF. In nucleotides, the CDR3 is TGTGCCAGCAGTTTATCGGCGGGAGGGGCAGATACGCAGTATTTT. V and J are TRBV28 and TRBJ2-3; 9 positions agree with TRBD2. This CDR3 has 15 amino acids. Germline V gene sequence: CDR1 MDHEN, CDR2 SYDVKM. After removal of 1 base from V and 4 bases from J, the junction contained 3 bases not matched to a gene.

V gene TRBV19 combines with J gene TRBJ2-3, with 11 bases matching TRBD1. Germline assignment: CDR1 LNHDA and CDR2 SQIVND (reference sequence). The V and J ends lost 3 bases and 7 bases, in that order; junction bases with no gene match: 6. This CDR3 is built from 15 residues. CDR3 DNA: TGTGCCAGTAGTATTTGGACAGGGGGCACGAATACGCAGTATTTT. This gives the protein CASSIWTGGTNTQYF.

This chain connects TRBV5-1 to TRBJ1-3; TRBD1 aligns across 10 bases. Germline loops: CDR1 SGHRS, CDR2 YFSETQ. The V gene end was trimmed by 4 bases and the J gene end by 2 bases; junction bases not matched to a gene: 6. The CDR3 is made up of 16 amino acids. In DNA, the CDR3 is TGCGCCAGCAGCCCATGGGACAGGGGAACTGGAAACACCATATATTTT. Its translation is CASSPWDRGTGNTIYF.

The V call is TRBV2, the J call TRBJ1-5; TRBD1 agrees at 8 bases. Germline CDR1 and CDR2: SNHLY and FYNNEI. The V and J ends lost 8 bases and 3 bases, in that order; junction bases with no gene match: 6. This CDR3 has 14 residues. The CDR3 spells CASSDRALNQPQHF. The CDR3 bases are TGTGCCAGCTCGGACAGGGCGCTCAATCAGCCCCAGCATTTT.

This clone was detected a few times. The rearrangement uses TRBV2 and TRBJ2-5; TRBD1 aligns across 7 bases. With 6 bases clipped from V and 7 bases from J, the junction kept 11 bases outside the gene matches. The germline V gene has CDR1 SNHLY and CDR2 FYNNEI. CDR3 length: 14 residues. CDR3 nucleotide sequence: TGTGCCAGCAGCCCACAGGGGACCCTAAGGACCCAGTACTTC. This encodes CASSPQGTLRTQYF.

J is TRBJ1-5 and V is TRBV6-1; D not certain. The V gene lost 6 bases and the J gene lost 0 bases, with 6 bases spanning the gap. The V gene's germline CDR1 is MNHNS and CDR2 SASEGT. The CDR3 length is 13 residues. CDR3 loop: CASRLSSNQPQHF. The DNA for the CDR3 is TGTGCCAGCAGATTATCTAGCAATCAGCCCCAGCATTTT.

The genes are TRBV20-1 and TRBJ2-5; D remains ambiguous. The germline V and J ends were trimmed by 0 bases and 5 bases, with 4 bases remaining between them. The germline V gene has CDR1 DFQATT and CDR2 SNEGSKA (reference sequence). The CDR3 loop spans 11 amino acids. CDR3 in amino acids: CSARDLETQYF. CDR3 bases: TGCAGTGCTAGAGATCTGGAGACCCAGTACTTC.

The V and J genes are TRBV9 and TRBJ1-1; 8 bases are shared with TRBD1. The CDR3 covers 13 residues. Trimming at V came to 4 bases and at J to 6 bases, leaving 5 bases not matched to a gene. Per germline, CDR1 SGDLS and CDR2 YYNGEE. The DNA of the CDR3 is TGTGCCAGCAGCCGACAGGGACAGGCTGAAGCTTTCTTT. Residues: CASSRQGQAEAFF.

This chain links TRBV5-1 with TRBJ1-2, with TRBD1 as a possible D gene (5 bases). The CDR3 is made up of 14 amino acids. Trimming pared 4 bases from V and 2 bases from J, leaving 12 bases between. Germline V gene sequence: CDR1 SGHRS, CDR2 YFSETQ. The CDR3 sequence is CASSPTEFNYGYTF. The CDR3 DNA follows: TGCGCCAGCAGCCCGACAGAATTCAACTATGGCTACACCTTC.

This clone showed up just a few times. The chain couples TRBV28 to TRBJ1-1; D perhaps matches TRBD1 (6 bases). The germline CDR1 and CDR2 sequences are MDHEN and SYDVKM. The V end was cut by 4 bases, the J end by 2 bases, with 20 bases between. The CDR3 runs 17 residues. The CDR3: CASSSHQPYRVNTEAFF. CDR3 DNA sequence: TGTGCCAGCAGTTCCCACCAGCCCTACAGGGTAAACACTGAAGCTTTCTTT. Full variable domain (outside the CDR3, taken from reference TRBV28 and TRBJ1-1): DVKVTQSSRYLVKRTGEKVFLECVQDMDHENMFWYRQDPGLGLRLIYFSYDVKMKEKGDIPEGYSVSREKKERFSLILESASTNQTSMYLCASSSHQPYRVNTEAFFGQGTRLTVV.

The chain is built from TRBV27 and TRBJ2-1, with 7 nucleotides matching TRBD2. The length of the CDR3 is 16 residues. V trimming: 2 bases; J trimming: 2 bases; junction bases outside the gene matches: 6. Germline-derived CDR1 and CDR2 are MNHEY and SMNVEV (reference sequence). CDR3 sequence: CASSLLRLAAYNEQFF. The CDR3, as DNA: TGTGCCAGCAGTTTACTCAGGCTAGCGGCCTACAATGAGCAGTTCTTC.

V gene TRBV5-1 combines with J gene TRBJ2-3; D gene unclear. The germline gives CDR1 SGHRS, CDR2 YFSETQ. V lost 4 bases and J 4 bases, leaving 13 bases between the germline ends. This CDR3 region has 14 residues. The chain's CDR3 is CASSPQTSADTQYF. The CDR3, as DNA: TGCGCCAGCAGCCCCCAGACAAGTGCAGATACGCAGTATTTT.